This T cell receptor beta chain emerged from a study of blood T cell repertoires in COVID-19 (dated by TCRdb to the early 2020s). For context, the study as a whole: The collaborator samples originated in the United States, Italy and Spain and spanned the acute and convalescent phases of COVID-19. The material from the prospective study consisted of cDNA or gDNA derived from T cells, B-cell-depleted T cells, or PBMCs. Subjects who had been exposed to COVID-19, were actively infected with it, or had recovered from it provided the deeply sampled blood TCRbeta repertoires that made up the dataset. The repertoires were released in a freely available public database meant as a resource for research on the immune response to SARS-CoV-2. The samples were drawn from two sources: the first 160 participants of the ongoing ImmuneRACE study, and some 1,300 subjects contributed by 6 global collaborators. The sample metadata nearly always contained a de-identified subject ID, COVID-19 status, age in years and sex. HLA class I and class II types, where available, came from metadata supplied by the sample provider rather than from assay-based typing.

The collaborating institutions used their own protocols to collect whole blood in K2EDTA tubes. For TCRbeta analysis, collaborator samples were shipped as frozen whole blood, as isolated PBMCs, or as DNA extracted from either sample type. What the authors observed across the whole study: How much clinical and demographic metadata was included differed by source and by participant, and the metadata was provided uncurated.

V is pared back by 4 bases and J by 8 bases, with 11 bases lying between the germline termini. CDR1 DFQATT and CDR2 SNEGSKA are derived from the germline V gene (reference sequence). Counted from cysteine to phenylalanine, this CDR3 has 11 amino acids. Just the 33-base CDR3 DNA is kept, in frame starting at base 1. For this clone: It has no known antigen specificity. Per-nucleotide qualities are absent, and no much larger clonotype sits a single base away.

TCRbeta CDR3 regions were amplified from genomic DNA by means of the immunoSEQ Assay, a bias-controlled multiplex PCR. The original pipeline was this. The number of nucleated cells in each sample was estimated from the amplification of reference gene primers within the assay. To quantify the absolute abundance of each unique TCRbeta CDR3 rearrangement, sequence reads were collapsed and filtered. For each sample, productive Simpson clonality was calculated as the square root of Simpson's diversity index across productive rearrangements. TCRdb obtained this table from immuneACCESS and retained in-frame rearrangements with V and J assigned. These tables miss some clones; where compared with another copy, unresolved V genes account for less than half of the shortfall, and the remainder is unexplained. V, J and clone size were drawn from that table, and D and trimming were deduced from the DNA. Here the sample has around 110,000 clones; about four fifths occur a single time. Under 20% of the sample is in the top ten clones.

The specimen was peripheral blood. The receptor chain draws on TRBV20-1 and TRBJ1-1, with a weak D call of TRBD1 (6 bases match). The sequence derives from a man between 60 and 75 years old with active or convalescent COVID-19. The nucleotide sequence reads as follows: TGCAGTGCTATCTTAGGACAGGAAGCTTTCTTT. Translated, this gives CSAILGQEAFF.